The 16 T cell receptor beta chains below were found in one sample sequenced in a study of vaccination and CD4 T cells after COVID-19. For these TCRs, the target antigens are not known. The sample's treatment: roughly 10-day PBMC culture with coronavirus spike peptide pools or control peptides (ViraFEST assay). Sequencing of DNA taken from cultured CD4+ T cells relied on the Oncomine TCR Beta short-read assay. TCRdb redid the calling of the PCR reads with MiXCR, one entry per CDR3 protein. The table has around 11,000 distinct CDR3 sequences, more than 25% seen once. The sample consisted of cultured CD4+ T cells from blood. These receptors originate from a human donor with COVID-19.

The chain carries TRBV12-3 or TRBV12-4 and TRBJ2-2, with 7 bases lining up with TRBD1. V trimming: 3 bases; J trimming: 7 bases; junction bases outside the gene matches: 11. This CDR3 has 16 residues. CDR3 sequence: CASSFSAGGYIGELFF. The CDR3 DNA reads TGTGCCAGCAGTTTCAGTGCAGGGGGTTATATCGGGGAGCTGTTTTTT.

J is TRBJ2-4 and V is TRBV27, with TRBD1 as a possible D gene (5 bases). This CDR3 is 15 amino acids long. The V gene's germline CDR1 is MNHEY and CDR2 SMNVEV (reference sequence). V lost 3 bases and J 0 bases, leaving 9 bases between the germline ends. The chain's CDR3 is CASSLQGLAKNIQYF. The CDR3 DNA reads TGTGCCAGCAGTTTGCAGGGCCTAGCCAAAAACATTCAGTACTTC.

The CDR3 DNA sequence: TGTGCCAGCGGAGCGGAATATAGCAATCAGCCCCAGCATTTT. Its protein product is CASGAEYSNQPQHF. This sequence joins TRBV2 and TRBJ1-5; D gene ambiguous. The CDR3 contains 14 residues. Germline loops: CDR1 SNHLY, CDR2 FYNNEI. V was trimmed by 8 bases and J by 0 bases, leaving 11 bases between them.

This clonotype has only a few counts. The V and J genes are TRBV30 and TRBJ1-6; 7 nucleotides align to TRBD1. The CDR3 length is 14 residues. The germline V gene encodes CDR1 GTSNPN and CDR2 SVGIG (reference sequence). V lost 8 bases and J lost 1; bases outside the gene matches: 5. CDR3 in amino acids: CAGAGGSYNSPLHF. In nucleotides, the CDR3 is TGTGCCGGCGCAGGGGGTTCCTATAATTCACCCCTCCACTTT.

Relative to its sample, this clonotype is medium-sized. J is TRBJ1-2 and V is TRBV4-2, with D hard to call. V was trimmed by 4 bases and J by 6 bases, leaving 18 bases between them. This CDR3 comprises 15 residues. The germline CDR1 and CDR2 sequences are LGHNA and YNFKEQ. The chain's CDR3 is CASSPQRGGVDGYTF. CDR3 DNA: TGTGCCAGCAGCCCCCAGCGCGGCGGTGTCGATGGCTACACCTTC.

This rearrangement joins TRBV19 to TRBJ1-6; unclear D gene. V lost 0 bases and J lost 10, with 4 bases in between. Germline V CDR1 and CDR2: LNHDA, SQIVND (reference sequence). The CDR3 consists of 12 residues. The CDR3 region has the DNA TGTGCCAGTAGTATAGAGGGGTCACCCCTCCACTTT. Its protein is CASSIEGSPLHF.

The CDR3 DNA reads TGTGCCACCAGCGTCACGGATAAGGGAGACTATGGCTACACCTTC. Translation: CATSVTDKGDYGYTF. The chain couples TRBV15 to TRBJ1-2; no reliable D call. V lost 5 bases, J lost 3 bases, and 16 bases lay in between. The germline gives CDR1 LNHNV, CDR2 YYDKDF (reference sequence). This CDR3 is built from 15 residues.

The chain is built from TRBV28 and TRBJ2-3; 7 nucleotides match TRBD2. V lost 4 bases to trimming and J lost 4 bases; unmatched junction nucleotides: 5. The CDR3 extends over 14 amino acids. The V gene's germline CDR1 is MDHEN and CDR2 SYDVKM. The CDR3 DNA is TGTGCCAGCAGTTCAGCGGGGTGGGCAGATACGCAGTATTTT. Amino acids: CASSSAGWADTQYF.

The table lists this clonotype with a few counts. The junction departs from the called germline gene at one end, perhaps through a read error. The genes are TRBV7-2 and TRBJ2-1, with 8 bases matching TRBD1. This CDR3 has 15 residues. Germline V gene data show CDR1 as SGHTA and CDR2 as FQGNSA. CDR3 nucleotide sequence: TGTGCCAGCAGCTTAGGGACAGGGCCCTACAATGGGCAGTTCTTC. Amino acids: CASSLGTGPYNGQFF.

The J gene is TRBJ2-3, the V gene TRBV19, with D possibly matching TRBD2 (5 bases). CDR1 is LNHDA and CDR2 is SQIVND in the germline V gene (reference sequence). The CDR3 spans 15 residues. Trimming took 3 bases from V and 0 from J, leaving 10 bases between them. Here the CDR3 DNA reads TGTGCCAGTAGTATGCCACGGACTAGCACAGATACGCAGTATTTT. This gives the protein CASSMPRTSTDTQYF.

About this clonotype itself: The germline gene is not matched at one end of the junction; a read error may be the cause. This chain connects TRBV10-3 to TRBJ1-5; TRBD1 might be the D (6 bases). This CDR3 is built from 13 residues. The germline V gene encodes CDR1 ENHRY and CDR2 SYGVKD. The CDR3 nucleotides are TGTGCCATCAGCATTCAGGGGCGACAGCCCCAGCTTTTT. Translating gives CAISIQGRQPQLF.

The CDR3 nucleotides read TGTGCCAGCAGCCAAGAACGGGCGGGGGGGCCGAAATCGGAGACCCAGTACTTC. Amino acid sequence: CASSQERAGGPKSETQYF. V usage is TRBV4-2 and J usage is TRBJ2-5, with 9 bases identical to TRBD2. Germline assignment: CDR1 LGHNA and CDR2 YNFKEQ. The CDR3 sequence is 18 residues long. J gave up 5 bases and V 0 bases, and 13 bases lay outside the gene matches.

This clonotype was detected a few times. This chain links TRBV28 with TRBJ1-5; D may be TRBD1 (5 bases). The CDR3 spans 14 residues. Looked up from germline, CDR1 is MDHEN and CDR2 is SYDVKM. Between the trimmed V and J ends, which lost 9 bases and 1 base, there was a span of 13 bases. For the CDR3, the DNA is TGTGCCAGTAATCAGGGCGGGAGCAATCAGCCCCAGCATTTT. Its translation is CASNQGGSNQPQHF.

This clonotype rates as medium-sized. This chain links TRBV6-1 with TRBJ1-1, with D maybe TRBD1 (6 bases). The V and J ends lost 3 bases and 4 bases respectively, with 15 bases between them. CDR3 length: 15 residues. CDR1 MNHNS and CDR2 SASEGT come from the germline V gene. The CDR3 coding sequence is TGTGCCAGCAGTGATAGGACAGTCCCGGCCACTGAAGCTTTCTTT. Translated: CASSDRTVPATEAFF.

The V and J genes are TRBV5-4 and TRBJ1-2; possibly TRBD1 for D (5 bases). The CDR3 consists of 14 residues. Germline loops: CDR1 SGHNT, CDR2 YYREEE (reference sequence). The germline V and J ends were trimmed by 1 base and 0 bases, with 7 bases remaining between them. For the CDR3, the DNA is TGTGCCAGCAGCTTGCAGGGAGCTAACTATGGCTACACCTTC. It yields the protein CASSLQGANYGYTF.

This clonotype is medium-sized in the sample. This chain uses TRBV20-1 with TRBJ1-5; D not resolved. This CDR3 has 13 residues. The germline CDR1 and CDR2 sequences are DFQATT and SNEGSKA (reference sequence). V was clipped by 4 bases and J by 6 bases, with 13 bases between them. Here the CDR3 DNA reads TGCAGTGCTAAGGGTATGGGCATTCAGCCCCAGCATTTT. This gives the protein CSAKGMGIQPQHF.